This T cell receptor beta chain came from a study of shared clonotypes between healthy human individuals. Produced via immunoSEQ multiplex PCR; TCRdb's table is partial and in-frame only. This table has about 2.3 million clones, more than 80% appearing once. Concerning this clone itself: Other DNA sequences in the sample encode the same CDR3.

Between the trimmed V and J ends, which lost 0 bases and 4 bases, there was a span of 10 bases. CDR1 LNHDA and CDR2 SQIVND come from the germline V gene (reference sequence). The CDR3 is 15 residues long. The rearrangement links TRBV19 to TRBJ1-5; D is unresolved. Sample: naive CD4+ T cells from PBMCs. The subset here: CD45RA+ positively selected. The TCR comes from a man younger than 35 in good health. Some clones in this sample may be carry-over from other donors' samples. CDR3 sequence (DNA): TGTGCCAGTAGTATAGAGGGGTACTCAAATCAGCCCCAGCATTTT. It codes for CASSIEGYSNQPQHF.